What follows are 24 T cell receptor beta chains derived from one specimen sequenced in a study of human T cells and chemical hapten exposure. MiXCR, applied by TCRdb to the RACE reads, yields one record per CDR3 protein. Altogether fewer than 100,000 distinct CDR3 sequences are present, about 8.6% being singletons, with the ten largest covering approximately 1.5%. Specified time point: healthy volunteer bleed at 6 weeks. Total RNA extraction was carried out from unfractionated whole blood. What was sequenced was whole blood. The receptors come from a female donor in good health. Some clones in this sample may be carry-over from other donors' samples.

Ten or more counts support this clonotype. The chain links TRBV5-5 to TRBJ1-6; TRBD1 might be the D (5 bases). The CDR3 extends over 14 amino acids. V gave up 0 bases and J gave up 6 bases, with 7 bases separating them. CDR1 is SGHKS, CDR2 YYEKEE, per germline (reference sequence). Here the CDR3 reads CASSLAGFNSPLHF. As DNA, the CDR3 is TGTGCCAGCAGCTTGGCAGGGTTTAATTCACCCCTCCACTTT.

This clonotype was seen more than once but under ten times. V gene TRBV5-6 combines with J gene TRBJ1-1, with a possible D match to TRBD1 (5 bases). Germline CDR1 SGHDT, CDR2 YYEEEE. Trimming pared 3 bases from V and 1 base from J, leaving 10 bases between. The CDR3 has 14 residues. CDR3 nucleotide sequence: TGTGCCAGCAGCTGGGGACGGCCGAACACTGAAGCTTTCTTT. Its protein is CASSWGRPNTEAFF.

The V and J genes are TRBV6-2 or TRBV6-3 and TRBJ1-1, with TRBD1 matching 7 bases. Trimming cost V 4 bases and J 0 bases; bases outside gene matches: 17. This CDR3 has 19 amino acids. Germline assignment: CDR1 MNHEY and CDR2 SVGEGT. In DNA form, the CDR3 reads TGTGCCAGCAGTTTCCACTATCCACTCCGACAGGGCATGAACACTGAAGCTTTCTTT. Translated: CASSFHYPLRQGMNTEAFF.

This rearrangement joins TRBV28 to TRBJ2-1, with 12 bases matching TRBD2. There are 16 residues in the CDR3. V lost 6 bases to trimming and J lost 3 bases; unmatched junction nucleotides: 6. The germline V gene encodes CDR1 MDHEN and CDR2 SYDVKM. In DNA form, the CDR3 reads TGTGCCAGCAGCCGTCTAGCGGGGGGGCGCTACAATGAGCAGTTCTTC. This gives the protein CASSRLAGGRYNEQFF.

Ten or more counts support this clonotype. This rearrangement joins TRBV3-1 to TRBJ1-5; D gene uncertain. V lost 1 base and J 0 bases, leaving 7 bases between the germline ends. Germline CDR1 is LGHDT and CDR2 is YNNKEL (reference sequence). The CDR3 is made up of 15 amino acids. CDR3 loop: CASSQGGSSNQPQHF. DNA of the CDR3: TGTGCCAGCAGCCAAGGCGGCAGTAGCAATCAGCCCCAGCATTTT.

This clonotype was recorded many times. This sequence joins TRBV21-1 and TRBJ2-1; TRBD1, as called in the table, went unchecked against the DNA. TRBV21-1 is noted as a pseudogene. The CDR3 contains 19 residues. Here the CDR3 reads CASSKERDRAPLSYNEQFF. The CDR3 region has the DNA TGTGCCAGCAGCAAAGAACGGGACAGGGCCCCCCTTAGCTACAATGAGCAGTTCTTC.

This clonotype was seen at least ten times. The V and J genes are TRBV6-1 and TRBJ1-6, with 10 nucleotides matching TRBD1. Per the germline V gene, CDR1 is MNHNS and CDR2 is SASEGT. The CDR3 length is 19 residues. V lost 7 bases and J lost 9; bases outside the gene matches: 21. The CDR3 is CASNHPQDRGLYSGSPLHF. The DNA of the CDR3 is TGTGCCAGCAACCATCCCCAAGACAGGGGGCTCTATTCAGGTTCACCCCTCCACTTT.

This clonotype showed up just once. A much larger clone differs by one base, so this may be a read error. CDR3 sequence reads: CASSQDGGGRGNSPLHF. As DNA, the CDR3 is TGTGCCAGCAGCCAAGACGGCGGGGGTCGAGGCAATTCACCCCTCCACTTT. The chain uses TRBV4-2 and TRBJ1-6; a possible D gene is TRBD1 (5 bases). CDR1 LGHNA and CDR2 YNFKEQ come from the germline V gene. The CDR3 covers 17 residues. V lost 0 bases and J lost 7, with 16 bases in between.

The V gene is TRBV27, the J gene TRBJ1-5; D gene ambiguous. The CDR3 length is 12 residues. Trimming cost V 5 bases and J 6 bases, with 8 bases left between them. Germline CDR1 and CDR2: MNHEY and SMNVEV (reference sequence). CDR3 bases: TGTGCCAGCAGTGAGGCGGGTCAGCCCCAGCATTTT. Translation: CASSEAGQPQHF.

CDR3 in DNA: TGTGCCAGCAGCCGGCTCCCCGCGACAGGGAACACTGAAGCTTTCTTT. Protein: CASSRLPATGNTEAFF. The chain uses TRBV7-8 and TRBJ1-1, with D possibly being TRBD1 (6 bases). The CDR3 runs 16 residues. In germline, CDR1 is SGHVS, CDR2 FQNEAQ. Trimming removed 5 bases from V and 1 base from J, with 17 bases in between.

In DNA, the CDR3 is TGCAGGACCGGACGGGGGAGTTCACCCCTCCACTTT. Residues: CRTGRGSSPLHF. The J gene is TRBJ1-6, the V gene TRBV20-1; D is possibly TRBD1 (5 bases). CDR1 and CDR2 (germline): DFQATT, SNEGSKA (reference sequence). CDR3 length equals 12 residues.

The chain carries TRBV18 and TRBJ1-1, with D hard to call. CDR1 KGHSH and CDR2 LQKENI come from the germline V gene. CDR3 length: 13 amino acids. Trimming removed 4 bases from V and 1 base from J, with 7 bases in between. The CDR3 nucleotides are TGTGCCAGCTCACTACAGCGGAACACTGAAGCTTTCTTT. Translation: CASSLQRNTEAFF.

This clonotype was picked up many times. This rearrangement joins TRBV18 to TRBJ2-7; TRBD1 is a possible D gene (6 bases). The germline V and J ends were trimmed by 3 bases and 6 bases, with 12 bases remaining between them. The CDR3 covers 13 residues. CDR1 and CDR2 from the germline V gene are KGHSH and LQKENI. The CDR3 is CASSPGAASEQYF. For the CDR3, the DNA is TGTGCCAGCTCACCGGGGGCCGCCTCCGAGCAGTACTTC.

There are a few counts of this clonotype. The chain uses TRBV7-2 and TRBJ1-5; D may be TRBD1 (5 bases). Between the trimmed V and J ends, which lost 3 bases and 4 bases, there was a span of 10 bases. The CDR3 is 14 amino acids. The germline V gene encodes CDR1 SGHTA and CDR2 FQGNSA. The CDR3 loop reads CASSFLGVNQPQHF. The CDR3 DNA is TGTGCCAGCAGCTTTTTAGGGGTTAATCAGCCCCAGCATTTT.

This clonotype occurred many times. V is TRBV20-1 and J is TRBJ1-1, with D unclear. V dropped 4 bases and J dropped 1 base, with 10 bases sitting between them. The CDR3 extends over 13 amino acids. CDR1 is DFQATT, CDR2 SNEGSKA, per germline (reference sequence). The CDR3 loop reads CSATAVENTEAFF. In DNA, the CDR3 is TGCAGTGCTACGGCAGTAGAGAACACTGAAGCTTTCTTT.

V gene TRBV3-1 combines with J gene TRBJ2-3, with D tentatively TRBD2 (7 bases). In germline, CDR1 is LGHDT, CDR2 YNNKEL (reference sequence). The CDR3 sequence is 19 residues long. Deletions cut 2 bases from V and 0 bases from J, with 21 bases between. For the CDR3, the DNA is TGTGCCAGCAGCCAACTTCTGGGGGGGGGCCTACTAAGCACAGATACGCAGTATTTT. It encodes CASSQLLGGGLLSTDTQYF.

This clonotype was detected only a few times. V gene TRBV28 combines with J gene TRBJ2-7; D might be TRBD1 (5 bases). V was cut by 3 bases and J by 2 bases, with 11 bases left in between. This CDR3 contains 14 residues. The germline V gene encodes CDR1 MDHEN and CDR2 SYDVKM. The CDR3 coding sequence is TGTGCCAGCAGTTTCCTCAGGGTACCCTACGAGCAGTACTTC. Its protein product is CASSFLRVPYEQYF.

V and J are TRBV6-2 or TRBV6-3 and TRBJ1-2, with D possibly TRBD1 on 6 matching bases. Trimming left V 6 bases short and J 0 bases short, with 11 bases between. The length of the CDR3 is 14 residues. The germline gives CDR1 MNHEY, CDR2 SVGEGT. The CDR3 bases are TGTGCCAGCAGGCGGACAGAAGCTAACTATGGCTACACCTTC. It translates to CASRRTEANYGYTF.

In its sample, this clonotype was seen many times. The chain carries TRBV12-3 or TRBV12-4 and TRBJ2-7; D assignment may be TRBD1 or TRBD2 (5 bases each). Trimming removed 5 bases from V and 2 bases from J, with 28 bases in between. This CDR3 spans 19 amino acids. CDR3 region: CASSLTWSKWGNDTYEQYF. The CDR3 coding sequence is TGTGCCAGCAGTCTTACCTGGAGTAAGTGGGGGAATGATACCTACGAGCAGTACTTC.

This clonotype was seen repeatedly, ten times or more. The CDR3 reads CSVWGGVGTEAFF. The CDR3 bases are TGCAGCGTCTGGGGGGGCGTCGGTACTGAAGCTTTCTTT. This chain uses TRBV29-1 with TRBJ1-1; the D gene is possibly TRBD1 (6 bases). The germline V gene has CDR1 SQVTM and CDR2 ANQGSEA. The CDR3 has 13 residues. Trimming shortened V by 6 bases and J by 5 bases, and 16 bases separated the two germline ends.

This clonotype was seen ten or more times. The chain recombines TRBV6-1 with TRBJ1-5; D is unresolved. Trimming shortened V by 7 bases and J by 6 bases, and 16 bases separated the two germline ends. The CDR3 loop spans 14 amino acids. From germline, CDR1 is MNHNS and CDR2 SASEGT. CDR3 residues: CASIEGGAGQPQHF. CDR3 bases: TGTGCCAGCATAGAGGGAGGCGCGGGTCAGCCCCAGCATTTT.

The genes are TRBV27 and TRBJ2-2; 9 nucleotides agree with TRBD1. Germline lookup yields CDR1 MNHEY and CDR2 SMNVEV (reference sequence). Trimming cost V 9 bases and J 4 bases; bases outside gene matches: 9. The CDR3 has 15 residues. The CDR3 DNA follows: TGTGCCAGATTTCATAGGACAGGGGCCACCGGGGAGCTGTTTTTT. Translated, it gives CARFHRTGATGELFF.

Ten or more counts support this clonotype. This chain connects TRBV6-5 to TRBJ2-1; a weak D match, TRBD1 (5 bases). The CDR3 extends over 13 amino acids. From germline, CDR1 is MNHEY and CDR2 SVGAGI. In DNA form, the CDR3 reads TGTGCGACCTCGGGCAGGGCATCCAATGAGCAGTTCTTC. Its protein is CATSGRASNEQFF.

The V gene is TRBV20-1, the J gene TRBJ2-7, with 7 bases lining up with TRBD2. The junction had 10 bases not matched to a gene; V was cut back by 0 bases and J by 2 bases. This CDR3 comprises 16 residues. Germline values: CDR1 DFQATT, CDR2 SNEGSKA (reference sequence). CDR3 nucleotides: TGCAGTGCTAGAGATCTCGTAGCGGGCCCCGCCTACGAGCAGTACTTC. Its protein is CSARDLVAGPAYEQYF.